This note documents a single TCR beta chain sequence. The entry originates in a study of blood T cell repertoires in COVID-19. Whole-study context: Acute and convalescent COVID-19 samples came from the United States, Italy and Spain.

Those enrolled, adults aged roughly 18 to 100 years, came from 20 to 25 US areas. Cohorts were based on clinical histories the participants reported. Recovery meant two consecutive negative NP/OP PCR tests, professional clearance, or resolved symptoms. The data were produced by immunoSEQ multiplex PCR, yet TCRdb's version contains in-frame clones alone and is incomplete. The sample includes approximately 260,000 clones, approximately 83% of them seen just once. Looked up from germline, CDR1 is LNHDA and CDR2 is SQIVND (reference sequence). There are 16 residues in the CDR3. With 2 bases clipped from V and 1 base from J, the junction kept 1 base outside the gene matches.

The clonotype originates from a man aged 45 to 65 who had recovered from COVID-19. V gene TRBV19 combines with J gene TRBJ2-4; 11 nucleotides line up with TRBD2. Sequenced: PBMCs or T cells enriched from blood (not recorded which). CDR3 protein: CASSILAGGAKNIQYF. In DNA form, the CDR3 reads TGTGCCAGTAGTATATTAGCGGGAGGGGCCAAAAACATTCAGTACTTC.